This T cell receptor beta chain was sequenced for a study of cytomegalovirus exposure and HLA in healthy donors. Looking at the study overall: There were roughly 120 million unique TCR beta sequences, drawn from approximately 180 million T cells, in an earlier analysis.

Unrecorded immune exposures were likely, despite nominal health at sampling. Primers for the PCR totalled 60 Vbeta and 13 Jbeta. Some clones are missing from TCRdb's copy, which holds only in-frame ones; the method was immunoSEQ multiplex PCR. The sample consists of 60,000 to 80,000 clones, more than 75% of them appearing once. CDR3 size: 10 residues. Germline V CDR1 and CDR2: SQVTM, ANQGSEA. The J segment lost 11 bases and the V segment lost 4 bases, leaving 4 bases of the junction unmatched. This TCR derives from a girl aged 5 to 17 in good health and CMV-seropositive. The V call is TRBV29-1, the J call TRBJ1-1, with 7 positions matching TRBD1. The source material was PBMCs. As DNA, the CDR3 is TGCAGCGTTGTGGGGACAGTGGCTTTCTTT. This sequence encodes CSVVGTVAFF.